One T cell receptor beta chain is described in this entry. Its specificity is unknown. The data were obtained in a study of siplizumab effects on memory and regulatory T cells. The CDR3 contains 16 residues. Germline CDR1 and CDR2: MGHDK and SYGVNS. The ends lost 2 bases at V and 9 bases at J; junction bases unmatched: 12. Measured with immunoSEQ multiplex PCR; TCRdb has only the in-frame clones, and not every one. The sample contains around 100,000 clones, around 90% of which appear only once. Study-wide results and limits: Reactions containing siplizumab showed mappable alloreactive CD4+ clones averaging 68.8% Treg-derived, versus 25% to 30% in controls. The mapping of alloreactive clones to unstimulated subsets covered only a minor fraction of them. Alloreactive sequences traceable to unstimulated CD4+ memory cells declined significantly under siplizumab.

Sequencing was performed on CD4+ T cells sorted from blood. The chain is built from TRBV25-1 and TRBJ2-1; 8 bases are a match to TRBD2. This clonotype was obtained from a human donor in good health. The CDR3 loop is CASSEVIAGSFGEQFF. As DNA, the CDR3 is TGTGCCAGCAGTGAAGTCATAGCGGGGAGCTTCGGTGAGCAGTTCTTC.